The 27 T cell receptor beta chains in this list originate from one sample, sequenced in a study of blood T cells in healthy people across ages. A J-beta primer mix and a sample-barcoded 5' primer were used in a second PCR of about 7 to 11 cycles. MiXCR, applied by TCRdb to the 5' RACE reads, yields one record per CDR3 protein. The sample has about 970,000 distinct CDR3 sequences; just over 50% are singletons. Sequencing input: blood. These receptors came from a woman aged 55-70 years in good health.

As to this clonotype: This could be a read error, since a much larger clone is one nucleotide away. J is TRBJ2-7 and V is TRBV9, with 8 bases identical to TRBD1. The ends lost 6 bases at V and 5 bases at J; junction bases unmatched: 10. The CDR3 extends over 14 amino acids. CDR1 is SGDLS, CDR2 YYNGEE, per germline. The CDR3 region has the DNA TGTGCCAGCACCAGGGGGACAGGTCCCCACGAGCAGTACTTC. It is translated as CASTRGTGPHEQYF. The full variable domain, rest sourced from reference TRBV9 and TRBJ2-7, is DSGVTQTPKHLITATGQRVTLRCSPRSGDLSVYWYQQSLDQGLQFLIQYYNGEERAKGNILERFSAQQFPDLHSELNLSSLELGDSALYFCASTRGTGPHEQYFGPGTRLTVT.

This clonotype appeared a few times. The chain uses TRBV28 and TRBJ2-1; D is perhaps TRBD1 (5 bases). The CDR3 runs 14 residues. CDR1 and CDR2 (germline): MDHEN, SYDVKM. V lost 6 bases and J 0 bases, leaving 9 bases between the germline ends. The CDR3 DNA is TGTGCCAGCAGACGAAGGGGCTCCTACAATGAGCAGTTCTTC. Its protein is CASRRRGSYNEQFF.

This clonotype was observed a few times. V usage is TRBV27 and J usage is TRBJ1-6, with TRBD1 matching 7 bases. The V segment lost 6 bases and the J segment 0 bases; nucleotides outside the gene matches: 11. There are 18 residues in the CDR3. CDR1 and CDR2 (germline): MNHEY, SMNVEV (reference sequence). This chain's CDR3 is CASRTDRTISSYNSPLHF. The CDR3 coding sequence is TGTGCCAGCAGAACGGACAGGACAATTAGCTCCTATAATTCACCCCTCCACTTT.

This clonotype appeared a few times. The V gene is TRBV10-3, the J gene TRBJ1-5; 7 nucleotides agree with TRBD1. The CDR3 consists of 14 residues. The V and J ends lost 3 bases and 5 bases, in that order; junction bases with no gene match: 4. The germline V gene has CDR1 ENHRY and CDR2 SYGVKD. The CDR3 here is CAISDRGNDQPQHF. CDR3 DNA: TGTGCCATCAGTGACAGGGGGAACGATCAGCCCCAGCATTTT.

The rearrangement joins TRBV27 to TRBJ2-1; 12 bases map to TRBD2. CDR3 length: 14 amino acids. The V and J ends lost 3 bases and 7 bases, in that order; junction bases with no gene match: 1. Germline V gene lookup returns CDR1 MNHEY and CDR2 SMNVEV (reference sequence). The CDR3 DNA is TGTGCCAGCAGTTTGGGGACTAGCGGGAATGAGCAGTTCTTC. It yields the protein CASSLGTSGNEQFF.

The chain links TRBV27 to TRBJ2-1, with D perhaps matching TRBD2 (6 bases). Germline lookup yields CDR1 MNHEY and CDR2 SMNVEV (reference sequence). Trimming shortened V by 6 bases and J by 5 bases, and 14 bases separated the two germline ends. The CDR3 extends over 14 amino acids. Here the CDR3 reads CASRAGLGNNEQFF. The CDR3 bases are TGTGCCAGCAGGGCGGGACTTGGGAACAATGAGCAGTTCTTC.

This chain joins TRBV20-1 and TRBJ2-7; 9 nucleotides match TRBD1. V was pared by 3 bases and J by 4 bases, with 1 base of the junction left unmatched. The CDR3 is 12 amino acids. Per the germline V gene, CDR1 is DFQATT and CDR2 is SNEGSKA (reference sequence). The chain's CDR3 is CSASDRGYEQYF. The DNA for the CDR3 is TGCAGTGCTAGTGACAGGGGGTACGAGCAGTACTTC.

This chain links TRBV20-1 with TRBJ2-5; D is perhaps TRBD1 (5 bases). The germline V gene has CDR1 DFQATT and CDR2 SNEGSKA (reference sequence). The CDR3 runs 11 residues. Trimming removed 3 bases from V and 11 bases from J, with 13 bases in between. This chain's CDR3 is CSARGLDEQYF. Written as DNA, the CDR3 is TGCAGTGCTAGGGGGCTAGATGAGCAGTACTTC.

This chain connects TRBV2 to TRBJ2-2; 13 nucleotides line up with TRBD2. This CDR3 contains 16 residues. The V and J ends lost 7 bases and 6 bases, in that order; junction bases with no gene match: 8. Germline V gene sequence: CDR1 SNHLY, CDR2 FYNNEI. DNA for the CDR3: TGTGCCAGCACCCAACTAGCGGGAGGGATCGCCGGGGAGCTGTTTTTT. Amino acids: CASTQLAGGIAGELFF.

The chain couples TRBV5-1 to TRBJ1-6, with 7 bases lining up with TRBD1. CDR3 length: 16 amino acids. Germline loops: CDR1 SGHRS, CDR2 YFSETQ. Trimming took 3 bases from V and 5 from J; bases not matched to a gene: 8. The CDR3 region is CASSSSQGRHNSPLHF. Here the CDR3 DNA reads TGCGCCAGCAGCTCATCACAGGGGAGGCATAATTCACCCCTCCACTTT. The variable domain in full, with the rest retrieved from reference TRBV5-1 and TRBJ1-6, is KAGVTQTPRYLIKTRGQQVTLSCSPISGHRSVSWYQQTPGQGLQFLFEYFSETQRNKGNFPGRFSGRQFSNSRSEMNVSTLELGDSALYLCASSSSQGRHNSPLHFGNGTRLTVT.

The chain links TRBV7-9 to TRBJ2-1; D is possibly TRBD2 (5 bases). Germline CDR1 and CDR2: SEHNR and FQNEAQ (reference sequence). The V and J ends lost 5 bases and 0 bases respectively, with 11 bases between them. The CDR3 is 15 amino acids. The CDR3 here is CASSGSVSSYNEQFF. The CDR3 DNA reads TGTGCCAGCAGCGGTAGCGTGAGCTCCTACAATGAGCAGTTCTTC.

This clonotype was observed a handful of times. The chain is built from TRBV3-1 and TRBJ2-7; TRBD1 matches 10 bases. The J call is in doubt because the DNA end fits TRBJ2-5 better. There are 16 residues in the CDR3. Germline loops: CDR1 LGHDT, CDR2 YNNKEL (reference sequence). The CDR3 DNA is TGTGCCAGCAGCCAAACCCGGACAGGGGGAACGGAGACCCAGTACTTC. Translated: CASSQTRTGGTETQYF.

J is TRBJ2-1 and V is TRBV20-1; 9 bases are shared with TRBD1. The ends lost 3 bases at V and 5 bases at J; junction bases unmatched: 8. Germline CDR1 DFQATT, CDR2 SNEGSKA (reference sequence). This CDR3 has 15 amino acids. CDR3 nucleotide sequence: TGCAGTGCTAGGGACGTGGGACAGGGTGACAATGAGCAGTTCTTC. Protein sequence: CSARDVGQGDNEQFF.

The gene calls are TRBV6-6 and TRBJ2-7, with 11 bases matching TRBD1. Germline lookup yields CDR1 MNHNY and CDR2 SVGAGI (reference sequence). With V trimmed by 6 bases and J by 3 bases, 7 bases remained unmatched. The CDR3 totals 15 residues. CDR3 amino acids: CASREPGQGVYEQYF. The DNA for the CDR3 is TGTGCCAGCAGGGAACCGGGACAGGGGGTCTACGAGCAGTACTTC.

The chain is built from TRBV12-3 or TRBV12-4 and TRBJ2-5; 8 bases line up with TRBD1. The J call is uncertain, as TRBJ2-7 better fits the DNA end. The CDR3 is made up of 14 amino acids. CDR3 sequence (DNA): TGTGCCAGCAGGACAGGGGCCGAGAGGAACGAGCAGTACTTC. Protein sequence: CASRTGAERNEQYF.

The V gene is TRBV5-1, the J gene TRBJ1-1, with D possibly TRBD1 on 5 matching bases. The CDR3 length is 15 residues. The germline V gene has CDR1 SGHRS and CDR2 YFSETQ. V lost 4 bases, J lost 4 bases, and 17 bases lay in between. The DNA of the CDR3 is TGCGCCAGCAGCAATTCCTTGGGGGGGGGCACTGAAGCTTTCTTT. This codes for CASSNSLGGGTEAFF.

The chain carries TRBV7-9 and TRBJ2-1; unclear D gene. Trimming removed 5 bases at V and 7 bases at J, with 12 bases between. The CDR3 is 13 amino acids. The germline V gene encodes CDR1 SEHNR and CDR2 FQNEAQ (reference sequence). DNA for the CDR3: TGTGCCAGCAGCCAAACCTCAGAGAATGAGCAGTTCTTC. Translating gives CASSQTSENEQFF.

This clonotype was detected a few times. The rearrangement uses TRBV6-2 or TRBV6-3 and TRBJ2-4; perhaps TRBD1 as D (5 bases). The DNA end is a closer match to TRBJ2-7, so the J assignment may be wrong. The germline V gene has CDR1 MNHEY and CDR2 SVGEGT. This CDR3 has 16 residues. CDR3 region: CASSKGRTGRLDEQYF. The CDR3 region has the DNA TGTGCCAGCAGCAAGGGCCGTACAGGTCGCCTCGACGAGCAGTACTTC.

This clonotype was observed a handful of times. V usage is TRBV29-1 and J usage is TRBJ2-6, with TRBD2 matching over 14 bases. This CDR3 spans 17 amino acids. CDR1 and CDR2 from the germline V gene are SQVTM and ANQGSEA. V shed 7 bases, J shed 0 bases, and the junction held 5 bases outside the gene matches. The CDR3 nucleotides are TGCAGCGCGCAGGGACTAGCGGGAGACTCTGGGGCCAACGTCCTGACTTTC. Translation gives CSAQGLAGDSGANVLTF.

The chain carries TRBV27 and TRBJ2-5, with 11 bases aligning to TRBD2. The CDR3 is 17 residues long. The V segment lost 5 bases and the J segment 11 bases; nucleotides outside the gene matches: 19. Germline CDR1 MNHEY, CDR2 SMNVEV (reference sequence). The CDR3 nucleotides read TGTGCCAGCAGTAACCTTAGCGGGAGGGCGGGCTGGGATGAGCAGTACTTC. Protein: CASSNLSGRAGWDEQYF.

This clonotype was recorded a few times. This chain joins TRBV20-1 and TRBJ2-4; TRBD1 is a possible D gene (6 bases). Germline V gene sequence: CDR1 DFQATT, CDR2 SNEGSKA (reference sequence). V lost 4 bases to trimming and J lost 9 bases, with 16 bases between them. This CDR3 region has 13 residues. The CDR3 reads CSAITGFLGIQYF. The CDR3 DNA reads TGCAGTGCTATAACAGGGTTTTTGGGCATTCAGTACTTC.

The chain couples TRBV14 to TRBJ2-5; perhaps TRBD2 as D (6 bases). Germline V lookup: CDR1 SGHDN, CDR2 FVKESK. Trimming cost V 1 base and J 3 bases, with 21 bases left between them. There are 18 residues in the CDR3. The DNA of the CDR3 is TGTGCCAGCAGCCAAGTCGGAGGGCGCGGGATTGGGAAAGAGACCCAGTACTTC. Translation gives CASSQVGGRGIGKETQYF.

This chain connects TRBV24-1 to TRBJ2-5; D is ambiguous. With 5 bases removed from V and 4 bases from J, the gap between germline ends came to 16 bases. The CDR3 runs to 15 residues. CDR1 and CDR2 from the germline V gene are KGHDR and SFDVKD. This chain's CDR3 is CATSVGAGWGETQYF. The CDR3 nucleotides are TGTGCCACCAGTGTCGGCGCCGGCTGGGGAGAGACCCAGTACTTC.

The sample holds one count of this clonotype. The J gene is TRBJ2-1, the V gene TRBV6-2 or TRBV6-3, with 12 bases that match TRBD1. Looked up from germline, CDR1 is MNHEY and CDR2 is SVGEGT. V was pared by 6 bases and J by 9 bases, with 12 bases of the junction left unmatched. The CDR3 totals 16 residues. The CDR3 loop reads CASRDVPGQGAGEQFF. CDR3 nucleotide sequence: TGTGCCAGCAGGGATGTACCGGGACAGGGGGCTGGTGAGCAGTTCTTC.

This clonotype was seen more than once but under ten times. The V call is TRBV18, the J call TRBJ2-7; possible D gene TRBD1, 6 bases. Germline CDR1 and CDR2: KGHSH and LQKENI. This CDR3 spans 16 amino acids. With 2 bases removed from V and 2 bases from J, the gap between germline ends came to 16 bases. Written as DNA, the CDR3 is TGTGCCAGCTCACCATTTACGGGGACACCACCCTACGAGCAGTACTTC. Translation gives CASSPFTGTPPYEQYF.

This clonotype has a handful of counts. CDR3: CASSQASGDYSYGTDTQYF. CDR3 coding DNA: TGTGCCAGCAGCCAAGCTTCAGGGGACTATTCTTATGGGACAGATACGCAGTATTTT. This rearrangement joins TRBV14 to TRBJ2-3; D perhaps matches TRBD2 (7 bases). The CDR3 runs 19 residues. Germline V lookup: CDR1 SGHDN, CDR2 FVKESK. Trimming took off 1 base at V and 3 bases at J, with 23 bases between the two ends.

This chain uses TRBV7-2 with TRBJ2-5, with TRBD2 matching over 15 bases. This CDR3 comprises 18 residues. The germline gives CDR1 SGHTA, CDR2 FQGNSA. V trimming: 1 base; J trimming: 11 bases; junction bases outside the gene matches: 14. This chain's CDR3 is CTSSLEGTSGRYYNEQYF. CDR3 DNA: TGTACCAGCAGCTTAGAGGGGACTAGCGGGAGGTATTACAATGAGCAGTACTTC.